The entry below describes one T cell receptor beta chain. The data stem from a study of cytomegalovirus exposure and HLA in healthy donors. In the PCR, 60 Vbeta and 13 Jbeta primers were used. Sequenced by immunoSEQ multiplex PCR; TCRdb stores in-frame clones only, minus some. The table shows 110,000 to 150,000 clones, with about 82% occurring only once. Although they were nominally healthy when sampled, donors likely had unrecorded immune exposures. V dropped 2 bases and J dropped 4; count of bases not matched to a gene: 6. The CDR3 consists of 15 residues. CDR1 and CDR2 (germline): KGHSH, LQKENI. The rearrangement links TRBV18 to TRBJ2-7; 9 nucleotides agree with TRBD1. Sequenced input: PBMCs. This TCR derives from a male donor in good health and CMV-seronegative. The CDR3 region has the DNA TGTGCCAGCTCACCAGGGGGACAGGGAGGGTACGAGCAGTACTTC. This translates into CASSPGGQGGYEQYF.